This TCR beta chain is from a study of regulatory T cells in long-lasting Graves disease. Time point in this sample: persistent/refractory GD, antithyroid drugs over 5 years with positive TRAb. Following extraction of RNA from PBMCs, that RNA was used to make the TCR library. HTBI primers from iRepertoire and Arm-PCR of CDR3 regions yielded the TCR beta libraries. TCRdb ran MiXCR on the multiplex PCR reads and lists one entry per CDR3 protein. Of fewer than 450,000 distinct CDR3 sequences listed, 23% are singletons. V was trimmed by 1 base and J by 4 bases, leaving 11 bases between them. The CDR3 is 15 amino acids. Germline CDR1 reads LGHDT; CDR2 reads YNNKEL (reference sequence). Study-level results: Persistent cases of Graves' showed reduced TCR diversity relative to newly diagnosed patients.

This clonotype was recorded many times. What it recognizes is unknown. The chain has TRBV3-1 and TRBJ1-3; D is possibly TRBD1 (5 bases). This receptor was obtained from a female donor with Graves disease. Specimen: peripheral blood mononuclear cells (PBMCs), collected when the disease was refractory, from a patient treated with antithyroid drugs. CDR3 nucleotides: TGTGCCAGCAGCCAAGTTCGGGGGTTCGGAAACACCATATATTTT. It specifies CASSQVRGFGNTIYF.